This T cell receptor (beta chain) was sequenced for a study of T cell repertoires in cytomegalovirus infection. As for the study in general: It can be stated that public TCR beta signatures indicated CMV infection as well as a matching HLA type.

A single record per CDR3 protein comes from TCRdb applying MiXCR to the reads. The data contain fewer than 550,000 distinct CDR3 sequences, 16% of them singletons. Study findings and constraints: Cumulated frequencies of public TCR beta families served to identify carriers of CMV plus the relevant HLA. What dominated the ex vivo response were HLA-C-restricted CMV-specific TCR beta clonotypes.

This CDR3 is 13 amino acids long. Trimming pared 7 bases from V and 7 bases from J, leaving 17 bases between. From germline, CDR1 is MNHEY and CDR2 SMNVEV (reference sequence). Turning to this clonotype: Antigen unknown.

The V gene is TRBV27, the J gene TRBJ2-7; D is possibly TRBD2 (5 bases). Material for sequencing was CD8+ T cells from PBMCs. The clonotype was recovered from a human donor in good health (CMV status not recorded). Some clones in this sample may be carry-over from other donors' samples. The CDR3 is CASTFPGSGEQYF. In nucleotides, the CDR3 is TGTGCCAGCACTTTCCCGGGATCAGGAGAGCAGTACTTC.